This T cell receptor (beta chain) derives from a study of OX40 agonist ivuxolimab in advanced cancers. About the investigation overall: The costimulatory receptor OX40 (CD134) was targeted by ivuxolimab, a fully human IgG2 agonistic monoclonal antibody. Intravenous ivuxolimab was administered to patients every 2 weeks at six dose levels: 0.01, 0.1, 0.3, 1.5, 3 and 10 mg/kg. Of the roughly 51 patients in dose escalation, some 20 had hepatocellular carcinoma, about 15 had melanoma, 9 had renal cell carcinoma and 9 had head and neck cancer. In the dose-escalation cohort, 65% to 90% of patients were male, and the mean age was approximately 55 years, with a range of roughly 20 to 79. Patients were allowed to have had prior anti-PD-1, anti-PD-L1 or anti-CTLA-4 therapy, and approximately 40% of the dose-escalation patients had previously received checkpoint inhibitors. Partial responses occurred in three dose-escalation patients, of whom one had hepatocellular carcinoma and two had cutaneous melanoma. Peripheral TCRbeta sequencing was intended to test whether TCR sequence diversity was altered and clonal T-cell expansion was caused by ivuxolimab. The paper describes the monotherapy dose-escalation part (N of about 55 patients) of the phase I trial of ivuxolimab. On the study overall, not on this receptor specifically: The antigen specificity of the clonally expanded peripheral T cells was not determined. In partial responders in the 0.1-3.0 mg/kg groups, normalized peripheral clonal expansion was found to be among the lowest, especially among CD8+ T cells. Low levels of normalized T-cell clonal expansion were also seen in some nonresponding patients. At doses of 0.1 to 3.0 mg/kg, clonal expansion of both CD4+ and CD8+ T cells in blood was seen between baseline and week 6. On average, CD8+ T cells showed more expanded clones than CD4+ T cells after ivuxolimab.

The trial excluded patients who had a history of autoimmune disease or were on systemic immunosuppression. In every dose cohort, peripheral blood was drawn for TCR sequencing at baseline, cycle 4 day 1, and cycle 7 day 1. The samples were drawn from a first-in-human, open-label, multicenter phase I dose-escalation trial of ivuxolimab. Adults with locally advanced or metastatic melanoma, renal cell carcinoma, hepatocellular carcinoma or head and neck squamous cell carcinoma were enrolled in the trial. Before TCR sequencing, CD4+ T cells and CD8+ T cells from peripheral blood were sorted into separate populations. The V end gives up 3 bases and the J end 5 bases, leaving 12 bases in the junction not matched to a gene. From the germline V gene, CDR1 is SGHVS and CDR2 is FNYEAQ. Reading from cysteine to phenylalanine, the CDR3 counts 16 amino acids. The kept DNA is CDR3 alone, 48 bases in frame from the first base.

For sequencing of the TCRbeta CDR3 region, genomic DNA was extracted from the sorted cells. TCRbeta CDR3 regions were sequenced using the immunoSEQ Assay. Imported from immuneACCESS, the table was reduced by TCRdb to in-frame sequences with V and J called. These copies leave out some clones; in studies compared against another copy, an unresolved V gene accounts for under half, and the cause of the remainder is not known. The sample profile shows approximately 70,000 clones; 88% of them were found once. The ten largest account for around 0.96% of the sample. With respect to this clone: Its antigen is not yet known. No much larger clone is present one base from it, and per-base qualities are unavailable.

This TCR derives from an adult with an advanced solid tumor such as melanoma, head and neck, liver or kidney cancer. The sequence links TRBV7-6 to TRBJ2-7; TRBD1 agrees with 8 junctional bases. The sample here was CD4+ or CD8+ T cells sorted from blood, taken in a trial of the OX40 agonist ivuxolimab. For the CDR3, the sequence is CASSFGLGQGQHEQYF. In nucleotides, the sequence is TGTGCCAGCAGCTTCGGCTTAGGACAGGGTCAACACGAGCAGTACTTC.